The TCR beta chain described here comes from a study of cytomegalovirus exposure and HLA in healthy donors. Findings of the study overall: Productive rates of about 87% or about 30% were seen for most TCR beta V segments in an earlier analysis. As a later analysis showed, a missense DCLRE1C variant was linked to trimming of TCR beta V- and J-genes.

A word on this clone: Its antigen remains unknown.

The CDR3 runs to 15 residues. CDR1 SGHTA and CDR2 FQGNSA come from the germline V gene. Trimming shortened V by 5 bases and J by 2 bases, and 13 bases separated the two germline ends. The study ran its PCR with 60 Vbeta and 13 Jbeta primers. TCRdb's copy holds only in-frame clones and misses some; the assay was immunoSEQ multiplex PCR. The repertoire consists of around 100,000 clones, with roughly 80% occurring once and the leading ten covering around 23%. This TCR was recovered from a man aged 25 to 45 in good health and CMV-seropositive. V and J are TRBV7-2 and TRBJ1-5; perhaps TRBD1 as D (6 bases). Sequences were obtained from PBMCs. The CDR3: CASSTGNSRNQPQHF. CDR3 DNA sequence: TGTGCCAGCAGCACAGGGAATTCTCGCAATCAGCCCCAGCATTTT.